This TCR beta chain comes out of a study of monozygotic twins with inflammatory bowel disease. Overall study findings and caveats: Researchers were unable to tell different T cell subtypes apart.

Reanalyzing the 5' RACE reads, TCRdb keeps one entry per CDR3 protein, without DNA. This table lists approximately 120,000 distinct CDR3 sequences. Worth noting for this clonotype: The antigen is unknown.

Per the germline V gene, CDR1 is MDHEN and CDR2 is SYDVKM. This CDR3 has 15 amino acids. The receptor was isolated from a human donor with ulcerative colitis or Crohn's disease, or a healthy co-twin of an affected twin (not recorded which). What was sequenced was blood. The V and J genes are TRBV28 and TRBJ1-5; TCRdb returns TRBD1, unconfirmable since there is no DNA. CDR3 loop: CASSPGTPSNQPQHF.